This T cell receptor (beta chain) was recorded in a study of Graves' ophthalmopathy and Graves' hyperthyroidism. As regards this clonotype: An end of the junction differs from the germline gene, which may be a read error.

The germline CDR1 and CDR2 sequences are SGHTA and FQGNSA. The CDR3 totals 16 residues. RNA transcripts yielded amplified TCR beta CDR3 regions. RT-PCR was first run with HTBI primers, then multiplex PCR in a second round. TCRdb fed the multiplex PCR reads into MiXCR, producing one record per CDR3 protein. The sample carries roughly 1.1 million distinct CDR3 sequences, 35% to 40% recorded once. The rearrangement links TRBV7-2 to TRBJ2-5, with TRBD1 as a possible D gene (5 bases). This TCR derives from an adult man with Graves' hyperthyroidism. Material for sequencing was peripheral blood or thyroid tissue (not recorded which). This CDR3 reads CASSAHPRNRQETQYF. CDR3 bases: TGCGCCAGCAGCGCCCACCCCCGGAACAGGCAAGAGACCCAGTACTTC.